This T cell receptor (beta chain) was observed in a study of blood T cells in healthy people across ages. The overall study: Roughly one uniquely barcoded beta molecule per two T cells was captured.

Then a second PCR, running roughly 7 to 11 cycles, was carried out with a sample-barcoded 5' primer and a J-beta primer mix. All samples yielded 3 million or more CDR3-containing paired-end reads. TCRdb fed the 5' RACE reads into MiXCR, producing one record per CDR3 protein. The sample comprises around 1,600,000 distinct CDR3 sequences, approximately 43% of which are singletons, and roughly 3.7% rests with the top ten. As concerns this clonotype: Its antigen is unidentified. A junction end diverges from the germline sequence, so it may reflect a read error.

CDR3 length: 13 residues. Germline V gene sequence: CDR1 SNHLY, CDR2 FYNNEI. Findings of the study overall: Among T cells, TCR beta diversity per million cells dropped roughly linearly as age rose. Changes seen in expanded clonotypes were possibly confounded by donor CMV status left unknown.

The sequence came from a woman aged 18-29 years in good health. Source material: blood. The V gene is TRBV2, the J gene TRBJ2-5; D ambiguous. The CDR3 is CTSSDGRFETQYF. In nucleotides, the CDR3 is TGTACCAGCAGTGATGGCAGGTTTGAGACCCAGTACTTC.